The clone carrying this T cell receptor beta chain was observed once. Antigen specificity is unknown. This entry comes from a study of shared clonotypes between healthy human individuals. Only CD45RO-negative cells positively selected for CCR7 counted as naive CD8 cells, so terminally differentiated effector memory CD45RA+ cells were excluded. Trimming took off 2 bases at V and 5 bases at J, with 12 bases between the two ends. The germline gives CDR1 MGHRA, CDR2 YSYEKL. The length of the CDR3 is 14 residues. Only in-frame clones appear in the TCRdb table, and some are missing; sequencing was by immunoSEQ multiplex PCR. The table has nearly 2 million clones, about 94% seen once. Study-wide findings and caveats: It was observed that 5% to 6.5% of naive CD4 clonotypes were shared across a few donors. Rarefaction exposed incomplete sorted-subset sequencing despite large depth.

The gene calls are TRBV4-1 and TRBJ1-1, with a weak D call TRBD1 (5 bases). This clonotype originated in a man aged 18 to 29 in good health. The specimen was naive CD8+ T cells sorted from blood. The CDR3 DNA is TGCGCCAGCAGCCAATGGGCAGGGCGGACTGAAGCTTTCTTT. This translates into CASSQWAGRTEAFF.